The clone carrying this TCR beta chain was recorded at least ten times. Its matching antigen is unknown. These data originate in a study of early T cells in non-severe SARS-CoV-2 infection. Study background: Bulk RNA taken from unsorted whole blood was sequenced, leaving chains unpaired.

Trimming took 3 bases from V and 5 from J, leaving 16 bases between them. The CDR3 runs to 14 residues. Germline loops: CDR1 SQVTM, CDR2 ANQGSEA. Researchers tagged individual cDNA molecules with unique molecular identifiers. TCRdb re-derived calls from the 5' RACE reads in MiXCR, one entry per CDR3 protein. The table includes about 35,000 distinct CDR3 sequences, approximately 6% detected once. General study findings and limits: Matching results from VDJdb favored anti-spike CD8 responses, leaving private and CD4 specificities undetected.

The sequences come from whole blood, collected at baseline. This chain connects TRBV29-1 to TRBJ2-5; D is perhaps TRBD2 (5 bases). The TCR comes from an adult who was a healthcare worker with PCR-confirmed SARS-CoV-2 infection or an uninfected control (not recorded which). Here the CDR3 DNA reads TGCAGCGTTGACCAACCGGGGATTGGGGAGACCCAGTACTTC. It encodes CSVDQPGIGETQYF.